Listed here is a single T cell receptor (beta chain). The antigen is undetermined. Clones were sequenced by immunoSEQ multiplex PCR, and TCRdb holds only the in-frame ones, with some missing. This sample has tens of thousands of clones, with approximately 85% found just once. Healthy donors had no documented immune events, such as infections, while sampled. This sample was taken from a study of identifying expanded T cells in peripheral blood. Study results and caveats: Differentially abundant clones: around 1.1 between replicates, 15 to 17 at two to three weeks, around 20 at four.

The V end was cut by 2 bases, the J end by 2 bases, with 10 bases between. Germline V gene lookup returns CDR1 SGHRS and CDR2 YFSETQ. This CDR3 has 14 residues. The sequence derives from a person aged 18-70 years in good health. This chain uses TRBV5-1 with TRBJ1-2; D unresolved. Sequencing was carried out using blood. CDR3 sequence: CASSFLAPNYGYTF. CDR3 DNA sequence: TGCGCCAGCAGCTTTCTGGCCCCGAACTATGGCTACACCTTC.